This paragraph covers one TCR beta chain sequence. This sample was taken from a study of blood T cell repertoires in COVID-19. Study-wide context: Samples came from the United States, Italy and Spain, spanning acute and convalescent COVID-19. The cDNA or gDNA used as material had been derived from T cells, B-cell-depleted T cells, or PBMCs.

The V gene lost 8 bases and the J gene lost 1 base, with 20 bases spanning the gap. CDR1 GTSNPN and CDR2 SVGIG come from the germline V gene (reference sequence). There are 15 residues in the CDR3. Original handling: Amplified reference gene primers provided the basis for estimating nucleated cell counts. Libraries were prepared by immunoSEQ multiplex PCR; TCRdb keeps only in-frame clonotypes and omits some of them. V and J calls and clone size are as listed in that table; D and trimming were resolved from the DNA. The sample consists of some 260,000 clones, roughly 91% of them appearing once. The material sequenced was peripheral blood. V and J are TRBV30 and TRBJ1-1; D perhaps matches TRBD1 (6 bases). The receptor comes from a woman aged 40 to 50 who had recovered from COVID-19. The CDR3 DNA reads TGTGCCCAAGGGGGGGGTAGTGCCCCGAACACTGAAGCTTTCTTT. Translating gives CAQGGGSAPNTEAFF. Complete variable domain (other parts from reference TRBV30 and TRBJ1-1): SQTIHQWPATLVQPVGSPLSLECTVEGTSNPNLYWYRQAAGRGLQLLFYSVGIGQISSEVPQNLSASRPQDRQFILSSKKLLLSDSGFYLCAQGGGSAPNTEAFFGQGTRLTVV.